This is a list of T cell receptor beta chains from one sample in a study of blood T cell repertoires in COVID-19. Assay: immunoSEQ multiplex PCR; the TCRdb copy retains only in-frame clones and omits some. The sample has 400,000 or so clones, around 87% seen once. The sequencing input was peripheral blood. The receptors derive from a human donor in a cohort sampled during active COVID-19. Each CDR3 is given with its conserved first and last residue. The order of the fields is V gene, J gene, D gene, clone size, CDR3 DNA, CDR3 protein. D genes are given only for firm matches. Clone size is given for some rows only: seen once, a few or many times, or a class if the clone is expanded.

v_gene: TRBV14; j_gene: TRBJ2-1; d_gene: TRBD2; abundance: -; CDR3nt: TGTGCCAGCAGCCGTAGCGGGAAAAAAGTAGGTTACAATGAGCAGTTCTTC; CDR3aa: CASSRSGKKVGYNEQFF
v_gene: TRBV6-1; j_gene: TRBJ1-5; d_gene: TRBD1; abundance: -; CDR3nt: TGTGCCAGCAGTGGACCGGGACAGGGCCGCAATCAGCCCCAGCATTTT; CDR3aa: CASSGPGQGRNQPQHF
v_gene: TRBV4-1; j_gene: TRBJ1-3; d_gene: -; abundance: once; CDR3nt: TGCGCCAGCAGCCCTCGGATTTGGCAGGGTGTGGACACCATATATTTT; CDR3aa: CASSPRIWQGVDTIYF
v_gene: TRBV27; j_gene: TRBJ2-7; d_gene: -; abundance: -; CDR3nt: TGTGCCAGCAGTTTTGGGGGGAGCTCCTACGAGCAGTACTTC; CDR3aa: CASSFGGSSYEQYF
v_gene: TRBV28; j_gene: TRBJ1-6; d_gene: -; abundance: -; CDR3nt: TGTGCCAGCAGGGAGAGATATAATTCACCCCTCCACTTT; CDR3aa: CASRERYNSPLHF
v_gene: TRBV6-4; j_gene: TRBJ2-7; d_gene: TRBD2; abundance: few; CDR3nt: TGTGCCAGCAGTGACGCGATAGGTAGCGGGAGGAAGTACGAGCAGTACTTC; CDR3aa: CASSDAIGSGRKYEQYF
v_gene: TRBV21-1; j_gene: TRBJ2-2; d_gene: -; abundance: -; CDR3nt: TGTGCCAGCAGCAAATTTCCCGGCCCGGGAGACACCGGGGAGCTGTTTTTT; CDR3aa: CASSKFPGPGDTGELFF
v_gene: TRBV7-9; j_gene: TRBJ2-3; d_gene: TRBD1; abundance: -; CDR3nt: TGTGCCAGCAGCGAGGGACAGACGAGGGCCACAGATACGCAGTATTTT; CDR3aa: CASSEGQTRATDTQYF
v_gene: TRBV27; j_gene: TRBJ2-1; d_gene: -; abundance: once; CDR3nt: TGTGCCAGCAGCCACTCCGGGACTCGCAAAAATGAGCAGTTCTTC; CDR3aa: CASSHSGTRKNEQFF
v_gene: TRBV7-9; j_gene: TRBJ2-2; d_gene: -; abundance: -; CDR3nt: TGTGCCAGCAGCTTAGTAAAAGGGGTCGGGGAGCTGTTTTTT; CDR3aa: CASSLVKGVGELFF
v_gene: TRBV18; j_gene: TRBJ1-5; d_gene: TRBD1; abundance: -; CDR3nt: TGTGCCAGCTCGCCCGGGACAGGGTCCGCACAGCCCCAGCATTTT; CDR3aa: CASSPGTGSAQPQHF
v_gene: TRBV5-1; j_gene: TRBJ1-5; d_gene: -; abundance: few; CDR3nt: TGCGCCAGCAGCCCAGCAAGGGGGCAGCCCCAGCATTTT; CDR3aa: CASSPARGQPQHF
v_gene: TRBV30; j_gene: TRBJ1-1; d_gene: -; abundance: -; CDR3nt: TGTGCCTGGAGTGTATCGGGCAGGGGAAACACTGAAGCTTTCTTT; CDR3aa: CAWSVSGRGNTEAFF
v_gene: TRBV5-1; j_gene: TRBJ2-2; d_gene: TRBD1; abundance: -; CDR3nt: TGCGCCAGCAGCAGACAGGGCCCCTCGAACACCGGGGAGCTGTTTTTT; CDR3aa: CASSRQGPSNTGELFF
v_gene: TRBV11-2; j_gene: TRBJ1-6; d_gene: -; abundance: -; CDR3nt: TGTGCCAGCCAAAGAGAAAGTCGTAATTCACCCCTCCACTTT; CDR3aa: CASQRESRNSPLHF
v_gene: TRBV2; j_gene: TRBJ2-1; d_gene: TRBD2; abundance: -; CDR3nt: TGTGCCAGCGGGGGGGAAGCCTACAATGAGCAGTTCTTC; CDR3aa: CASGGEAYNEQFF
v_gene: TRBV4-1; j_gene: TRBJ2-4; d_gene: -; abundance: -; CDR3nt: TGCGCCAGCAGCCAAGGATTCGGGCAGGGATCGTCCAAAAACATTCAGTACTTC; CDR3aa: CASSQGFGQGSSKNIQYF
v_gene: TRBV5-1; j_gene: TRBJ2-1; d_gene: TRBD2; abundance: -; CDR3nt: TGCGCCAGCAGCTACACCGGGACTAGTCTCTACAATGAGCAGTTCTTC; CDR3aa: CASSYTGTSLYNEQFF
v_gene: TRBV6-1; j_gene: TRBJ2-1; d_gene: TRBD2; abundance: few; CDR3nt: TGTGCCAGCAGTGGAAGCGGACTAGCGGGGAACAATGAGCAGTTCTTC; CDR3aa: CASSGSGLAGNNEQFF
v_gene: TRBV6-1; j_gene: TRBJ2-5; d_gene: -; abundance: -; CDR3nt: TGTGCCAGCAGTGAGAGGTCGGAAGAGACCCAGTACTTC; CDR3aa: CASSERSEETQYF
v_gene: TRBV30; j_gene: TRBJ1-2; d_gene: TRBD1; abundance: -; CDR3nt: TGTGCCTGGAGAGCTTTTGGGACAGGGGGATTCGGCTACACCTTC; CDR3aa: CAWRAFGTGGFGYTF
v_gene: TRBV24-1; j_gene: TRBJ1-5; d_gene: -; abundance: few; CDR3nt: TGTGCCACCAGTGACGCCTGGGGCCAGCCCCAGCATTTT; CDR3aa: CATSDAWGQPQHF
v_gene: TRBV14; j_gene: TRBJ1-1; d_gene: -; abundance: -; CDR3nt: TGTGCCAGCAGCCAATTTCGGAACACTGAAGCTTTCTTT; CDR3aa: CASSQFRNTEAFF
v_gene: TRBV30; j_gene: TRBJ2-5; d_gene: -; abundance: once; CDR3nt: TGTGCCTGGAGTAGCCACCTAGGTATGGAGACCCAGTACTTC; CDR3aa: CAWSSHLGMETQYF
v_gene: TRBV7-9; j_gene: TRBJ1-2; d_gene: -; abundance: -; CDR3nt: TGTGCCAGCAGCGCGACACAGGGTGACTACACCTTC; CDR3aa: CASSATQGDYTF
v_gene: TRBV10-1; j_gene: TRBJ1-1; d_gene: -; abundance: -; CDR3nt: TGCGCCAGCAGTGATCTACAGGGAGACACTGAAGCTTTCTTT; CDR3aa: CASSDLQGDTEAFF
v_gene: TRBV7-9; j_gene: TRBJ1-2; d_gene: -; abundance: once; CDR3nt: TGTGCCAGCAGCTTAATTTGGACAGCGGCCTCCCAGGCTGGCTACACCTTC; CDR3aa: CASSLIWTAASQAGYTF
v_gene: TRBV3-1/TRBV3-2; j_gene: TRBJ1-2; d_gene: TRBD1; abundance: -; CDR3nt: TGTGCCAGCAGCCCTACAGGGGATTCGGGGGATGGCTACACCTTC; CDR3aa: CASSPTGDSGDGYTF
v_gene: TRBV10-1; j_gene: TRBJ2-7; d_gene: -; abundance: -; CDR3nt: TGCGCCAGCCGGGGGCTAGCGGCCTCCTACGAGCAGTACTTC; CDR3aa: CASRGLAASYEQYF
v_gene: TRBV18; j_gene: TRBJ1-4; d_gene: -; abundance: -; CDR3nt: TGTGCCAGCTCTCCGGCCGGTGGGGCAGGCCAAGAAAAACTGTTTTTT; CDR3aa: CASSPAGGAGQEKLFF
v_gene: TRBV5-1; j_gene: TRBJ1-1; d_gene: TRBD1; abundance: -; CDR3nt: TGCGCCAGCAGCCCTGGACAGGGGCACGACACTGAAGCTTTCTTT; CDR3aa: CASSPGQGHDTEAFF
v_gene: TRBV30; j_gene: TRBJ2-4; d_gene: TRBD1; abundance: -; CDR3nt: TGTGCCTGGTCCTCGGGACAGGGGTTCATTCAGTACTTC; CDR3aa: CAWSSGQGFIQYF
v_gene: TRBV3-1/TRBV3-2; j_gene: TRBJ2-5; d_gene: TRBD1; abundance: -; CDR3nt: TGTGCCAGCAGCCAAGAACGCAGGGGGCGTGAGACCCAGTACTTC; CDR3aa: CASSQERRGRETQYF
v_gene: TRBV28; j_gene: TRBJ2-7; d_gene: -; abundance: -; CDR3nt: TGTGCCAGCAGTTTGCAGCGCAATTCCTACGAGCAGTACTTC; CDR3aa: CASSLQRNSYEQYF
v_gene: TRBV5-1; j_gene: TRBJ2-5; d_gene: -; abundance: -; CDR3nt: TGCGCCAGCAGCTTTGGGGCGAAGGGTCCCCAAGAGACCCAGTACTTC; CDR3aa: CASSFGAKGPQETQYF
v_gene: TRBV27; j_gene: TRBJ1-5; d_gene: TRBD1; abundance: -; CDR3nt: TGTGCCAGCAGTAAGACACAGGGGGTAGGACAGCCCCAGCATTTT; CDR3aa: CASSKTQGVGQPQHF
v_gene: TRBV9; j_gene: TRBJ1-2; d_gene: TRBD1; abundance: -; CDR3nt: TGTGCCAGCAGCGGGCCGCGGGACAGGACCCTGCCTGGCTACACCTTC; CDR3aa: CASSGPRDRTLPGYTF
v_gene: TRBV3-1/TRBV3-2; j_gene: TRBJ2-1; d_gene: TRBD1; abundance: -; CDR3nt: TGTGCCAGCAGCCCTTCGAGGGGGCTCGTTAATGAGCAGTTCTTC; CDR3aa: CASSPSRGLVNEQFF
v_gene: TRBV10-3; j_gene: TRBJ2-5; d_gene: -; abundance: -; CDR3nt: TGTGCCATCAGTGAGTCGTGGGATAGCGCTGCCCAAGAGACCCAGTACTTC; CDR3aa: CAISESWDSAAQETQYF
v_gene: TRBV11-2; j_gene: TRBJ2-3; d_gene: -; abundance: -; CDR3nt: TGTGCCAGCAGCTTAGGTTGGAGGGTGGGCGGCACAGATACGCAGTATTTT; CDR3aa: CASSLGWRVGGTDTQYF
v_gene: TRBV9; j_gene: TRBJ1-1; d_gene: -; abundance: -; CDR3nt: TGTGCCAGCAGCGTACAGGGGACGAACACTGAAGCTTTCTTT; CDR3aa: CASSVQGTNTEAFF
v_gene: TRBV5-1; j_gene: TRBJ2-7; d_gene: TRBD2; abundance: -; CDR3nt: TGCGCCAGCAGCCAAGGGCGGGAGCTCTACGAGCAGTACTTC; CDR3aa: CASSQGRELYEQYF
v_gene: TRBV28; j_gene: TRBJ2-1; d_gene: TRBD2; abundance: -; CDR3nt: TGTGCCAGCAGTTTATGGACTAGCGGGAGGGGACCGAATGAGCAGTTCTTC; CDR3aa: CASSLWTSGRGPNEQFF
v_gene: TRBV6-6; j_gene: TRBJ2-1; d_gene: TRBD2; abundance: -; CDR3nt: TGTGCCAGCAGTTACGGATTAGCGGGAGGTGGTGAGCAGTTCTTC; CDR3aa: CASSYGLAGGGEQFF
v_gene: TRBV6-1; j_gene: TRBJ1-5; d_gene: TRBD1; abundance: -; CDR3nt: TGTGCCAGCAGTGCCGAGGGCAGGGGGTTTGGACAGCCCCAGCATTTT; CDR3aa: CASSAEGRGFGQPQHF
v_gene: TRBV5-1; j_gene: TRBJ2-3; d_gene: -; abundance: -; CDR3nt: TGCGCCAGCAGTGAGGGTGGCACAGATACGCAGTATTTT; CDR3aa: CASSEGGTDTQYF
v_gene: TRBV25-1; j_gene: TRBJ2-1; d_gene: TRBD1; abundance: many; CDR3nt: TGTGCCAGCAGTGACGACAGGGGGGTCTACAATGAGCAGTTCTTC; CDR3aa: CASSDDRGVYNEQFF
v_gene: TRBV27; j_gene: TRBJ1-6; d_gene: TRBD1; abundance: -; CDR3nt: TGTGCCAGCAGTTTAATGGGACAGGGGGACTCACCCCTCCACTTT; CDR3aa: CASSLMGQGDSPLHF
v_gene: TRBV6-5; j_gene: TRBJ2-7; d_gene: -; abundance: -; CDR3nt: TGTGCCAGCAGCAGACTAGGGCGGTCCTACGAGCAGTACTTC; CDR3aa: CASSRLGRSYEQYF
v_gene: TRBV6-5; j_gene: TRBJ1-1; d_gene: -; abundance: -; CDR3nt: TGTGCCTCGTACAGGGTACTGGGCACTGAAGCTTTCTTT; CDR3aa: CASYRVLGTEAFF
v_gene: TRBV9; j_gene: TRBJ2-1; d_gene: -; abundance: -; CDR3nt: TGTGCCAGCCAGGGGGGTCTCGCCTACAATGAGCAGTTCTTC; CDR3aa: CASQGGLAYNEQFF
v_gene: TRBV6-5; j_gene: TRBJ2-7; d_gene: TRBD2; abundance: -; CDR3nt: TGTGCCAGCAGATCTAGCGGAGAATCCTACGAGCAGTACTTC; CDR3aa: CASRSSGESYEQYF
v_gene: TRBV5-1; j_gene: TRBJ2-7; d_gene: TRBD1; abundance: -; CDR3nt: TGCGCCAGCAGCTTGGAGGGACAGTTAAGCTCCTACGAGCAGTACTTC; CDR3aa: CASSLEGQLSSYEQYF
v_gene: TRBV30; j_gene: TRBJ1-4; d_gene: TRBD1; abundance: -; CDR3nt: TGTGCCTGGAACCCGCCGGGACAGCCGATTGAAAAACTGTTTTTT; CDR3aa: CAWNPPGQPIEKLFF
v_gene: TRBV28; j_gene: TRBJ2-3; d_gene: TRBD2; abundance: -; CDR3nt: TGTGCCAGCAGTGATCCTAGCGGGTCGACAGATACGCAGTATTTT; CDR3aa: CASSDPSGSTDTQYF